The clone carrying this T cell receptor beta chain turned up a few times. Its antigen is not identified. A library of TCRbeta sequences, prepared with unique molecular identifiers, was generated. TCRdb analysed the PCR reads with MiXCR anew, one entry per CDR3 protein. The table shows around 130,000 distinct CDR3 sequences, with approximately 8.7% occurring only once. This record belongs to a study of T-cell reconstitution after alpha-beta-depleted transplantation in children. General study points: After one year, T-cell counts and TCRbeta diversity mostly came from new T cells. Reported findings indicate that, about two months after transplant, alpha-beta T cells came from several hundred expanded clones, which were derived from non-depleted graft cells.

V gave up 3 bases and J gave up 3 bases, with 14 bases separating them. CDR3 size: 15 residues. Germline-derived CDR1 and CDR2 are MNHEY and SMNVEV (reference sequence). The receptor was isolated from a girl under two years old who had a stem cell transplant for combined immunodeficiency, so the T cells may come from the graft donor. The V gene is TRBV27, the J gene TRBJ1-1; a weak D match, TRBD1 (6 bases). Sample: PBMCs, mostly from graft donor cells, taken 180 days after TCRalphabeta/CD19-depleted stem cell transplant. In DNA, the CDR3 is TGTGCCAGCAGTTTGGACAGTTTCAGGGACACTGAAGCTTTCTTT. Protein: CASSLDSFRDTEAFF.